The 8 T cell receptor beta chains in this list originate from one sample, sequenced in a study of T cells after yellow fever vaccination. MiXCR, run by TCRdb on the 5' RACE reads, gives a single entry per CDR3 protein. The sample lists about 320,000 distinct CDR3 sequences; 9.5% to 15% were seen once. The input for sequencing was CD4+ T cells sorted from PBMCs, taken 15 days after the yellow fever booster vaccination. The origin of the receptors is a man younger than 30 who received the YFV17D yellow fever vaccine.

This chain uses TRBV30 with TRBJ1-2; tentatively, D is TRBD1 (5 bases). The CDR3 runs 13 residues. CDR1 is GTSNPN and CDR2 is SVGIG in the germline V gene (reference sequence). Between the trimmed V and J ends, which lost 3 bases and 7 bases, there was a span of 15 bases. The CDR3 sequence: CAWSVLGGGGYTF. The CDR3 bases are TGTGCCTGGAGCGTCCTCGGGGGAGGTGGCTACACCTTC. The variable domain in full, with the rest retrieved from reference TRBV30 and TRBJ1-2, is SQTIHQWPATLVQPVGSPLSLECTVEGTSNPNLYWYRQAAGRGLQLLFYSVGIGQISSEVPQNLSASRPQDRQFILSSKKLLLSDSGFYLCAWSVLGGGGYTFGSGTRLTVV.

The chain carries TRBV6-6 and TRBJ1-5; D remains ambiguous. This CDR3 comprises 12 residues. CDR1 and CDR2 (germline): MNHNY, SVGAGI (reference sequence). The V end lost 7 bases, the J end lost 3 bases, and 7 bases lay between the germline ends. Written as DNA, the CDR3 is TGTGCCAGCAAGGGTGTCAATCAGCCCCAGCATTTT. It is translated as CASKGVNQPQHF.

In its sample, this clonotype was seen many times. The rearrangement links TRBV20-1 to TRBJ1-3; D might be TRBD1 (6 bases). From germline, CDR1 is DFQATT and CDR2 SNEGSKA (reference sequence). Trimming pared 6 bases from V and 11 bases from J, leaving 17 bases between. The CDR3 is 12 residues long. For the CDR3, the DNA is TGCAGTGCGCAATTACAGGGAACCGCCATATATTTT. It translates to CSAQLQGTAIYF.

The gene calls are TRBV9 and TRBJ1-2; D might be TRBD1 (6 bases). The V gene lost 3 bases and the J gene lost 3 bases, with 9 bases spanning the gap. The CDR3 is made up of 13 amino acids. CDR1 is SGDLS and CDR2 is YYNGEE in the germline V gene. The chain's CDR3 is CASSAQGDYGYTF. In DNA, the CDR3 is TGTGCCAGCAGCGCACAGGGAGACTATGGCTACACCTTC. The entire variable domain, with the rest obtained from reference TRBV9 and TRBJ1-2, is as follows: DSGVTQTPKHLITATGQRVTLRCSPRSGDLSVYWYQQSLDQGLQFLIQYYNGEERAKGNILERFSAQQFPDLHSELNLSSLELGDSALYFCASSAQGDYGYTFGSGTRLTVV.

The J gene is TRBJ1-1, the V gene TRBV29-1; maybe TRBD1 (5 bases). V was pared by 0 bases and J by 10 bases, with 15 bases between. This CDR3 spans 13 amino acids. CDR1 SQVTM and CDR2 ANQGSEA come from the germline V gene. This chain's CDR3 is CSVEEQDQSPAFF. For the CDR3, the DNA is TGCAGCGTTGAAGAACAGGACCAATCCCCAGCTTTCTTT.

V and J are TRBV4-1 and TRBJ2-6; 7 bases line up with TRBD1. The germline gives CDR1 MGHRA, CDR2 YSYEKL. The CDR3 runs 18 residues. Trimming cost V 0 bases and J 1 base; bases outside gene matches: 6. The CDR3 loop reads CASSQEGRGFSGANVLTF. The CDR3 DNA sequence: TGCGCCAGCAGCCAAGAGGGCAGGGGGTTTTCTGGGGCCAACGTCCTGACTTTC.

The chain joins TRBV2 to TRBJ2-2; 10 bases are shared with TRBD2. CDR1 and CDR2 (germline): SNHLY, FYNNEI. Unmatched junction bases numbered 7, after V lost 6 bases and J lost 6 bases. The CDR3 contains 15 residues. The CDR3 spells CASSGRLAGSGELFF. The CDR3 coding sequence is TGTGCCAGCAGCGGGAGACTAGCGGGCTCCGGGGAGCTGTTTTTT.

The table lists this clonotype with many counts. The CDR3 DNA is TGCGCCAGCAGCCAAGATAGTCAGGGACTGGGGAAAAAACTGTTTTTT. It encodes CASSQDSQGLGKKLFF. The rearrangement joins TRBV4-1 to TRBJ1-4; perhaps TRBD1 as D (5 bases). V lost 0 bases to trimming and J lost 9 bases, with 17 bases between them. This CDR3 is 16 amino acids long. Germline CDR1 MGHRA, CDR2 YSYEKL.